These 10 T cell receptor beta chains share one sample of origin, sequenced in a study of blood T cell repertoires in COVID-19 (dated by TCRdb to the early 2020s). The library was obtained by the immunoSEQ multiplex PCR assay. Sourced from immuneACCESS, this table was stored by TCRdb with only in-frame sequences that have V and J called. A share of the clones is absent; for the studies checked, an unresolved V gene accounts for under half, and the remainder has no known explanation. The sample table records some 100,000 clones; approximately 86% of these occur just once. The leading ten clones occupy under 3.5% of the sample. Specimen: PBMCs or T cells enriched from blood (not recorded which). The origin of the receptors is a woman aged 45-60 years who had recovered from COVID-19.

This chain uses TRBV3-1 (or the pseudogene TRBV3-2) with TRBJ2-2; 13 positions agree with TRBD2. CDR1 and CDR2 (germline): LGHDT, YNNKEL (reference sequence). The trim removed 2 bases at V and 4 bases at J, leaving 7 bases unmatched. The CDR3 totals 18 residues. DNA of the CDR3: TGTGCCAGCAGCCAAAGGACTAGCGGGAGTATTGGCACCGGGGAGCTGTTTTTT. As protein: CASSQRTSGSIGTGELFF.

The chain combines TRBV5-1 with TRBJ2-3, with D possibly matching TRBD1 (6 bases). Germline-derived CDR1 and CDR2 are SGHRS and YFSETQ. The CDR3 is 16 residues long. V dropped 6 bases and J dropped 2 bases, with 19 bases sitting between them. The CDR3 DNA reads as TGCGCCAGCACCGAGGACAGATTCCACTTCACAGATACGCAGTATTTT. Protein sequence: CASTEDRFHFTDTQYF.

The J gene is TRBJ2-3, the V gene TRBV28, with 16 bases lining up with TRBD2. V lost 6 bases and J lost 2; bases outside the gene matches: 8. CDR1 is MDHEN, CDR2 SYDVKM, per germline. The CDR3 totals 18 residues. This chain's CDR3 is CASSPSGTSGGATDTQYF. Here the CDR3 DNA reads TGTGCCAGCAGCCCATCCGGGACTAGCGGGGGGGCCACAGATACGCAGTATTTT.

In the case of this clone: Additional DNA sequences in this sample encode the identical CDR3. For the CDR3, the DNA is TGCGCCAGCAGCTTAGGTCTAGCGAGCTACAATGAGCAGTTCTTC. Amino acids: CASSLGLASYNEQFF. The chain has TRBV5-1 and TRBJ2-1; D is perhaps TRBD2 (6 bases). Germline CDR1 is SGHRS and CDR2 is YFSETQ. The CDR3 runs 15 residues. V lost 2 bases and J lost 3, with 12 bases in between.

The rearrangement joins TRBV5-1 to TRBJ2-7; perhaps TRBD1 as D (6 bases). V was shortened by 4 bases and J by 3 bases, with 14 bases between the two germline ends. Per germline, CDR1 SGHRS and CDR2 YFSETQ. This CDR3 has 14 amino acids. The CDR3 bases are TGCGCCAGCAGCCCCCGTAGACAGGACTACGAGCAGTACTTC. It is translated as CASSPRRQDYEQYF. The complete variable domain, with remaining parts taken from reference TRBV5-1 and TRBJ2-7, reads KAGVTQTPRYLIKTRGQQVTLSCSPISGHRSVSWYQQTPGQGLQFLFEYFSETQRNKGNFPGRFSGRQFSNSRSEMNVSTLELGDSALYLCASSPRRQDYEQYFGPGTRLTVT.

V is TRBV28 and J is TRBJ1-1, with D perhaps TRBD1 (5 bases). V dropped 4 bases and J dropped 9 bases, with 15 bases sitting between them. The germline V gene encodes CDR1 MDHEN and CDR2 SYDVKM. The CDR3 is 13 amino acids. In nucleotides, the CDR3 is TGTGCCAGCAGTTCATACAGGCGACCTCAAGCTTTCTTT. Translation: CASSSYRRPQAFF.

The genes are TRBV5-4 and TRBJ2-5; 7 nucleotides line up with TRBD1. CDR1 is SGHNT, CDR2 YYREEE, per germline (reference sequence). V gave up 6 bases and J gave up 3 bases; unmatched junction bases: 8. This CDR3 contains 14 residues. The DNA for the CDR3 is TGTGCCAGCACCCCAGGCCAGGGGGAAGAGACCCAGTACTTC. It codes for CASTPGQGEETQYF. Combining the CDR3 with reference TRBV5-4 and TRBJ2-5 gives the whole variable domain ETGVTQSPTHLIKTRGQQVTLRCSSQSGHNTVSWYQQALGQGPQFIFQYYREEENGRGNFPPRFSGLQFPNYSSELNVNALELDDSALYLCASTPGQGEETQYFGPGTRLLVL.

V usage is TRBV5-1 and J usage is TRBJ2-7; D not certain. The CDR3 contains 14 residues. V shed 1 base and J shed 1 base, with 9 bases lying between them. The V gene's germline CDR1 is SGHRS and CDR2 YFSETQ. The CDR3 bases are TGCGCCAGCAGCTTGAATCCAGGATCCTACGAGCAGTACTTC. Translation gives CASSLNPGSYEQYF.

This clone showed up just once. The chain joins TRBV6-4 to TRBJ2-1; TRBD2 agrees at 14 bases. V gave up 5 bases and J gave up 8 bases; unmatched junction bases: 14. This CDR3 has 18 amino acids. From germline, CDR1 is MRHNA and CDR2 SNTAGT. CDR3 sequence (DNA): TGTGCCAGCAGTCCGACCGGGACTAGCGGGAGTTGGTTGGATGAGCAGTTCTTC. It is translated as CASSPTGTSGSWLDEQFF.

The chain combines TRBV6-5 with TRBJ2-7, with 10 positions matching TRBD1. The germline CDR1 and CDR2 sequences are MNHEY and SVGAGI. With 4 bases clipped from V and 3 bases from J, the junction kept 6 bases outside the gene matches. The CDR3 spans 15 residues. Written as DNA, the CDR3 is TGTGCCAGCAGTTCTCGGACAGGGGGTCGCTACGAGCAGTACTTC. Translated: CASSSRTGGRYEQYF.